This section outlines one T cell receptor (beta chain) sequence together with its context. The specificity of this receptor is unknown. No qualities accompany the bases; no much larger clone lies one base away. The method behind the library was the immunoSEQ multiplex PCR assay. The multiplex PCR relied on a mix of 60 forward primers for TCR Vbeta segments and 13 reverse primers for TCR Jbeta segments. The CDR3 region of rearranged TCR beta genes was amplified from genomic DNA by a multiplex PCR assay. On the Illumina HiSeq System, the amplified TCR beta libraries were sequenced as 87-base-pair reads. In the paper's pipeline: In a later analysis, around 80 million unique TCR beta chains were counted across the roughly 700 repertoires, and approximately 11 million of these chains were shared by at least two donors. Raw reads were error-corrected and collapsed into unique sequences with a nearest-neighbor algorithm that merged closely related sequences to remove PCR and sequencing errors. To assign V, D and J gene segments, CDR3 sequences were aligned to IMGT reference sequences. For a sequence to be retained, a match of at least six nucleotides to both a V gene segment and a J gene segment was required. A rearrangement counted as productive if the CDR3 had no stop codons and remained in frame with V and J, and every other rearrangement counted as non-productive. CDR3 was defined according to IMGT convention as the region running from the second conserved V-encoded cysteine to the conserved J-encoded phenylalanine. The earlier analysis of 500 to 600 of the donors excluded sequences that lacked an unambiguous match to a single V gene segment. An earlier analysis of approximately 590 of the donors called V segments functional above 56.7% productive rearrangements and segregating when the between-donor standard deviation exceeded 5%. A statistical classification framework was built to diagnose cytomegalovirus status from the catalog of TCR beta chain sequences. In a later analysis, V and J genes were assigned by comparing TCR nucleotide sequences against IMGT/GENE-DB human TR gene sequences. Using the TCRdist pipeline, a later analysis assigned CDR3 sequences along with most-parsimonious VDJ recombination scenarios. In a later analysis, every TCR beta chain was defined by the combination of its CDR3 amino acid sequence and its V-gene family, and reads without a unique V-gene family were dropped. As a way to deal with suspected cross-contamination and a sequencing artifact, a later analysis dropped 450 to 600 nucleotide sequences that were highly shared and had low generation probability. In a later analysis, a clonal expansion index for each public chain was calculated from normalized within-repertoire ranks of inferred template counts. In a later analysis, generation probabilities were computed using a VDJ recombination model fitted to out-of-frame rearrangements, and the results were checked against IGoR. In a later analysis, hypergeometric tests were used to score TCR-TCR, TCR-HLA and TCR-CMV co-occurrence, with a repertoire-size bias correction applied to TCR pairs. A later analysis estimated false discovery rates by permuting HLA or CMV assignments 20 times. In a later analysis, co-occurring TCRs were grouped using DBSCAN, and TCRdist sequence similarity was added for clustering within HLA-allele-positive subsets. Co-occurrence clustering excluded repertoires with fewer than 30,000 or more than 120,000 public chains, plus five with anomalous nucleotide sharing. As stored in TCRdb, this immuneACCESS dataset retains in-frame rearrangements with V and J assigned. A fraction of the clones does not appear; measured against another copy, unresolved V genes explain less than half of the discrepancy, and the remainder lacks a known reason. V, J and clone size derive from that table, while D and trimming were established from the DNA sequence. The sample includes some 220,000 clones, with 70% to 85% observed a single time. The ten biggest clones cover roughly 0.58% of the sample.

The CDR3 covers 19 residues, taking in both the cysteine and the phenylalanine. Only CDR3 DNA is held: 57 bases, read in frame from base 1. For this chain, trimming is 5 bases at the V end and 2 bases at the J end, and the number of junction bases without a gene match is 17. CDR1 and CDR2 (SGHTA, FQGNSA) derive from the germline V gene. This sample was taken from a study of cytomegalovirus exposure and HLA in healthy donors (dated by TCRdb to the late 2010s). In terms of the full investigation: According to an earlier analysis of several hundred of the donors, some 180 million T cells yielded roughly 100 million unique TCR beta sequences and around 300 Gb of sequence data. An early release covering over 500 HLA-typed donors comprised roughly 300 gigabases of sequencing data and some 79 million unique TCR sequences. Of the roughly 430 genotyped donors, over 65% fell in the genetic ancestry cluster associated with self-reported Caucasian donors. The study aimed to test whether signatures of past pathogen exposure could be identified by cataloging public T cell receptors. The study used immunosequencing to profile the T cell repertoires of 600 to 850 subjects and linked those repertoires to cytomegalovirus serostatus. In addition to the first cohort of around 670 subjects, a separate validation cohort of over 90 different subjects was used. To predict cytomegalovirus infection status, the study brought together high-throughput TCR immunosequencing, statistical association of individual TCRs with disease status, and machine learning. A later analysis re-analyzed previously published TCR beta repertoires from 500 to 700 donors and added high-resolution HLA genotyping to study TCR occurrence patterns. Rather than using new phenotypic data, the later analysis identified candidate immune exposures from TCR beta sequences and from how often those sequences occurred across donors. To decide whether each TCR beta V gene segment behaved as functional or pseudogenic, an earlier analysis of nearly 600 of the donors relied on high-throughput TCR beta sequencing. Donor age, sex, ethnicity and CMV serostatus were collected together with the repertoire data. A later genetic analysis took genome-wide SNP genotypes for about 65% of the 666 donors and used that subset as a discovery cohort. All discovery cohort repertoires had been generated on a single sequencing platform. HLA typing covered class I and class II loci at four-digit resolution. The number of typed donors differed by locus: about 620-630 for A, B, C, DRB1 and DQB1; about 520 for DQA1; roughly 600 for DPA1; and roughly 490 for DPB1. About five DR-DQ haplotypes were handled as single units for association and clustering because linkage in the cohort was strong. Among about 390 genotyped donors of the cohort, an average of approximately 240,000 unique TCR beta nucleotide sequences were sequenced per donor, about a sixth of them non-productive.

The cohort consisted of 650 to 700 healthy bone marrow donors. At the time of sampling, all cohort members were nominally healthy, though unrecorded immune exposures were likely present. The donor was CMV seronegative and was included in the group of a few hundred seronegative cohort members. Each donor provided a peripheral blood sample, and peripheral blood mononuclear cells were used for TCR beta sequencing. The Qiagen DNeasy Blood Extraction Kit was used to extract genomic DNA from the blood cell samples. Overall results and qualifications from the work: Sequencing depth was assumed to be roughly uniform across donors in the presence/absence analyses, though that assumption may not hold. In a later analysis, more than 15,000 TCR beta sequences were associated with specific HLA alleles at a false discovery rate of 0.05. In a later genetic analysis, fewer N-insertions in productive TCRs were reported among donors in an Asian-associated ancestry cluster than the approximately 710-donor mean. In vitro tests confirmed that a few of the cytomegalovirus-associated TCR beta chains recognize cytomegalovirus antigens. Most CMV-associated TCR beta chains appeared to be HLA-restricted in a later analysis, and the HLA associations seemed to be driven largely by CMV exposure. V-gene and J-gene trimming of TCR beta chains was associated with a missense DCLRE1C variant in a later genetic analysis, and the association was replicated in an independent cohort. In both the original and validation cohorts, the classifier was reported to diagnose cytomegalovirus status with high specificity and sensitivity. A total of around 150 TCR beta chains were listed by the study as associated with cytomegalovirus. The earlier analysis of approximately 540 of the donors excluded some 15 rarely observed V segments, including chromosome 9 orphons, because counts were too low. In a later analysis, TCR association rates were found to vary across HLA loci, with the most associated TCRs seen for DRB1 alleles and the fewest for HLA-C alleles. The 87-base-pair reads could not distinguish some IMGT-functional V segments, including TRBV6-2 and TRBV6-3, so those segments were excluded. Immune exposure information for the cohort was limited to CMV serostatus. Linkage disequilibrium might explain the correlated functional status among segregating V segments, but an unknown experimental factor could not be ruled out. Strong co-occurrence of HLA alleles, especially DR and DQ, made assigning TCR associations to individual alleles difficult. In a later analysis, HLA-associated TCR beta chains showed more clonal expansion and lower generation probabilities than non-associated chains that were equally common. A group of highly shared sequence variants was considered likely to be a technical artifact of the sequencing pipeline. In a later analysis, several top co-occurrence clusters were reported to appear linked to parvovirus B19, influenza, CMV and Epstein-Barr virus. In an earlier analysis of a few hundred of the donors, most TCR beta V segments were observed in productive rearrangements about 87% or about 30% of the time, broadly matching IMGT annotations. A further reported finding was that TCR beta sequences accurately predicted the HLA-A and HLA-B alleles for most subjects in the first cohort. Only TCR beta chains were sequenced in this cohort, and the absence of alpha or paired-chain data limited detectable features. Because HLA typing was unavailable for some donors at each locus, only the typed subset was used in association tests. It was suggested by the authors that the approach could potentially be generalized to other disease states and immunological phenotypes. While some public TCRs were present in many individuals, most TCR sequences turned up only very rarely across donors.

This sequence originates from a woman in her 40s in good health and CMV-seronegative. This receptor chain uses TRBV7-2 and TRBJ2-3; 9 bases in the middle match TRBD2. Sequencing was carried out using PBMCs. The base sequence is TGTGCCAGCAGCCGGCGACAGGGACTTCTAGCGGGGCTCACAGATACGCAGTATTTT. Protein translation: CASSRRQGLLAGLTDTQYF. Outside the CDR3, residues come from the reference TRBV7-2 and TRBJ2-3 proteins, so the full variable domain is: GAGVSQSPSNKVTEKGKDVELRCDPISGHTALYWYRQSLGQGLEFLIYFQGNSAPDKSGLPSDRFSAERTGGSVSTLTIQRTQQEDSAVYLCASSRRQGLLAGLTDTQYFGPGTRLTVL.